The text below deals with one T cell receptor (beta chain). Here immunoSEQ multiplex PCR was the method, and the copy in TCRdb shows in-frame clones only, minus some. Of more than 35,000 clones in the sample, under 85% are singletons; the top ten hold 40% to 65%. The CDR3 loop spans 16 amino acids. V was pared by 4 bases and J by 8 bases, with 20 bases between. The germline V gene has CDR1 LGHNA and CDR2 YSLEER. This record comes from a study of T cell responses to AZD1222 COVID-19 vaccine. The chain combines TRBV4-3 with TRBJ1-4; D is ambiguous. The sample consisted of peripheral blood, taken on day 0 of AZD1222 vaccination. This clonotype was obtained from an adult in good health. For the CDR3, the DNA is TGCGCCAGCAGCCGAGGAGGCGGGGTTGAGAGCGAAAAACTGTTTTTT. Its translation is CASSRGGGVESEKLFF.